The sample holds a few counts of the clone carrying this TCR beta chain. The antigen is not known. The source of the sample is a study of T-cell memory formation after mild COVID-19. Overall study context: There were largely donor-specific TCR clusters. Study-wide results and limits: The main location of contracting CD4+ clones was CM and EM, and that of contracting CD8+ clones was EMRA.

Losses at the gene ends were 8 bases for V and 7 bases for J; bases not matched to a gene: 14. Germline V gene lookup returns CDR1 MNHEY and CDR2 SVGAGI. The CDR3 spans 15 residues. One entry per CDR3 protein, called by TCRdb with MiXCR from the 5' RACE reads. The sample has 540,000 or so distinct CDR3 sequences, roughly 20% seen once; the top ten hold around 13%. The clonotype originates from an adult woman who had mild COVID-19 (a few samples of this study predate the infection). Cell type and time point are not known. What was sequenced was PBMCs or a T cell subset sorted from them (not recorded which). The chain is built from TRBV6-5 and TRBJ1-2; the match to TRBD1 covers 9 bases. CDR3 protein: CASRSMGGQGAGYTF. CDR3 DNA sequence: TGTGCCAGCCGCTCAATGGGGGGACAGGGTGCTGGCTACACCTTC.